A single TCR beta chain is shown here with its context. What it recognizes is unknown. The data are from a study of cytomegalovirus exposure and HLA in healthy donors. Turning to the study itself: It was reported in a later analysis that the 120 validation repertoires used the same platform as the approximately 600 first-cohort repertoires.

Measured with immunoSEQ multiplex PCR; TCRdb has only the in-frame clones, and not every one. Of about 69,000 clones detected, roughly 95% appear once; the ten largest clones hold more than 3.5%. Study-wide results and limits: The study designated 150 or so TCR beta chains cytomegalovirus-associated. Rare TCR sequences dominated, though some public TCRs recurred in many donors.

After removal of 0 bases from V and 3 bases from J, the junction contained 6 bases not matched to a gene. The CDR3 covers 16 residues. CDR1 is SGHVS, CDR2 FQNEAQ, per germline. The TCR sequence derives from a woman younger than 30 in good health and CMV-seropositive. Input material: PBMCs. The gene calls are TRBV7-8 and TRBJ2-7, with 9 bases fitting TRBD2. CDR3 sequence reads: CASSLAETSGFYEQYF. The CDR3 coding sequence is TGTGCCAGCAGCTTAGCCGAGACTAGCGGCTTCTACGAGCAGTACTTC.